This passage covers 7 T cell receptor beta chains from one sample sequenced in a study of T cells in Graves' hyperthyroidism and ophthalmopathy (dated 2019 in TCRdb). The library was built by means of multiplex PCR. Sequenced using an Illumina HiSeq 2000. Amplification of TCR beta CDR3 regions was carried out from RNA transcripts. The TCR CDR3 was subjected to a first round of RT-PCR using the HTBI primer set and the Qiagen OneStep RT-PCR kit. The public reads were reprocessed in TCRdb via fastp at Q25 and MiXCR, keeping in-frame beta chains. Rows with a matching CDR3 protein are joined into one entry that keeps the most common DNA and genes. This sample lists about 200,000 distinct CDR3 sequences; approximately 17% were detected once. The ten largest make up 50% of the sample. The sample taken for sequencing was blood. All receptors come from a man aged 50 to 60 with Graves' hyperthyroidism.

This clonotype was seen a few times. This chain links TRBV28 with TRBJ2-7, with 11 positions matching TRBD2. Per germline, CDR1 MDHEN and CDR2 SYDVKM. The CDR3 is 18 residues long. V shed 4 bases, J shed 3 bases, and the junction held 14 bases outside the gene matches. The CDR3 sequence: CASSSGLAGARGNYEQYF. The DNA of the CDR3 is TGTGCCAGCAGTTCTGGACTAGCGGGTGCAAGGGGTAACTACGAGCAGTACTTC. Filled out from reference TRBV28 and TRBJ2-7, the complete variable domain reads DVKVTQSSRYLVKRTGEKVFLECVQDMDHENMFWYRQDPGLGLRLIYFSYDVKMKEKGDIPEGYSVSREKKERFSLILESASTNQTSMYLCASSSGLAGARGNYEQYFGPGTRLTVT.

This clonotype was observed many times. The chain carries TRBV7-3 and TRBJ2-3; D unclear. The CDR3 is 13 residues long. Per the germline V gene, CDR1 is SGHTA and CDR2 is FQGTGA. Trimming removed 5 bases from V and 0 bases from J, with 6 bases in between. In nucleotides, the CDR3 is TGTGCCAGCAGCGTCCAGAGCACAGATACGCAGTATTTT. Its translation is CASSVQSTDTQYF.

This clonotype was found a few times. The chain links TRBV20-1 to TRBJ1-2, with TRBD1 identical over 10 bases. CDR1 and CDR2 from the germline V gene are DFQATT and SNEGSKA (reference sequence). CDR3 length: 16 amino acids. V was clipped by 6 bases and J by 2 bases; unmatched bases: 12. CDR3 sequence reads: CSAPGPRQGANYGYTF. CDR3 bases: TGCAGTGCCCCTGGGCCCCGACAGGGGGCGAACTATGGCTACACCTTC.

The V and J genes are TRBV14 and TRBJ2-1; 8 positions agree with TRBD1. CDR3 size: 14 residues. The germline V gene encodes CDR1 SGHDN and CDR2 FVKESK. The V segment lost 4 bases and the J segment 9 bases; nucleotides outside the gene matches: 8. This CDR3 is CASSLYGQGGEQFF. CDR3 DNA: TGTGCCAGCAGCCTTTATGGACAGGGCGGTGAGCAGTTCTTC.

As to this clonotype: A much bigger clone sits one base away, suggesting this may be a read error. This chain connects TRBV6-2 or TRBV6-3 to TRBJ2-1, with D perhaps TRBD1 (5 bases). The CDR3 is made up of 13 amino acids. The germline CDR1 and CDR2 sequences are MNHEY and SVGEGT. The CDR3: CASRLKGVDEQLF. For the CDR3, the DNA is TGTGCCAGCAGACTCAAAGGGGTGGATGAGCAGCTCTTC.

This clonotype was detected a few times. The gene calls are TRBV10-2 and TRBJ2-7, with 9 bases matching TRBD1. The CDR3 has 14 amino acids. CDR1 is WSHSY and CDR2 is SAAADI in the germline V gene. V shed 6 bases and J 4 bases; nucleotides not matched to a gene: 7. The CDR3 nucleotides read TGCGCCAGCAGGGATGCGGGACAGGGTTACGAGCAGTACTTC. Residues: CASRDAGQGYEQYF.

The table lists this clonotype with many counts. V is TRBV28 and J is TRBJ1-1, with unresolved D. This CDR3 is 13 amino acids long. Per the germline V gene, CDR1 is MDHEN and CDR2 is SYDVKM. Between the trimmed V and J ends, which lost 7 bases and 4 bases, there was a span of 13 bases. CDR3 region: CASINGRVTEAFF. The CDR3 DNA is TGTGCCAGCATCAATGGGCGGGTCACTGAAGCTTTCTTT.